A selection of T cell receptor beta chains follows, all from one sample in a study of T cells in Graves' hyperthyroidism and ophthalmopathy. TCRdb fed the multiplex PCR reads into MiXCR, producing one record per CDR3 protein. Of about 260,000 distinct CDR3 sequences listed, around 22% are singletons. Sequences were obtained from blood. The receptors derive from a man younger than 45 with Graves' ophthalmopathy. CDR3s include the opening cysteine and the closing phenylalanine or tryptophan. A D gene is named only where the DNA matches it firmly. Size is stated for part of the rows, as once, few or many counts, or as a class when the clone is expanded.

>15|TRBV30|TRBD2|NA|TRBJ2-1
TGTGCCTTTTCATTGGGACTAGCGGGTGGGGGTGAGCAGTTCTTC
CAFSLGLAGGGEQFF
>13|TRBV19|NA|NA|TRBJ2-7
TGTGCCAGTAGTCTAGAGACTGATTACGAGCAGTACTTC
CASSLETDYEQYF
>14|TRBV7-8|TRBD2|many|TRBJ2-7
TGTGCCAGCAGCTTCGCGGGAGGAGTTTCCGAGCAGTACTTC
CASSFAGGVSEQYF
>14|TRBV28|NA|NA|TRBJ2-1
TGTGCCTCCGGGGTGACAGGCGACCCCAATGAGCAGTTCTTC
CASGVTGDPNEQFF
>15|TRBV18|NA|NA|TRBJ2-7
TGTGCCAGCTCACCGACAGAGGCTAACCTCTACGAGCAGTACTTC
CASSPTEANLYEQYF
>11|TRBV2|NA|NA|TRBJ2-5
TGTGCCAGCGGCGGGGAAGAGACCCAGTACTTC
CASGGEETQYF
>11|TRBV27|NA|NA|TRBJ2-1
TGTGCCAGCAGGGAGAGCCATGAGCAGTTCTTC
CASRESHEQFF
>15|TRBV9|TRBD2|NA|TRBJ2-7
TGTGCCAGCAGCCCAAGCGGGAGGGAGGGAAACGAGCAGTACTTC
CASSPSGREGNEQYF
>15|TRBV4-1|NA|NA|TRBJ2-7
TGCGCCAGCAGCCAAGCCTTGTCCCTGGGGTACGAGCAGTACTTC
CASSQALSLGYEQYF
>16|TRBV29-1|NA|NA|TRBJ2-2
TGCAGCATAATAGCTATAGGAGGCCCGAACACCGGGGAGCTGTTTTTT
CSIIAIGGPNTGELFF
>17|TRBV7-2|NA|NA|TRBJ2-3
TGTGCCAGCAGCGCCTTCTTAGTGACGAGCGGCACAGATACGCAGTATTTT
CASSAFLVTSGTDTQYF
>12|TRBV2|NA|many|TRBJ1-1
TGTGCCAACCGGGACGCTAACACTGAAGCTTTCTTT
CANRDANTEAFF
>13|TRBV19|NA|NA|TRBJ1-1
TGTGCCAGTAGTATTCTGCCGAACACTGAAGCTTTCTTT
CASSILPNTEAFF
>14|TRBV28|TRBD2|NA|TRBJ2-2
TGTGCCAGCGACCCTAGCGGGAGGGCCGGGGAGCTGTTTTTT
CASDPSGRAGELFF
>17|TRBV20-1|TRBD2|NA|TRBJ2-5
TGCAGTGCTAACGCCCTGGGACTAGCGGGAGGGCCGGAGACCCAGTACTTC
CSANALGLAGGPETQYF
>11|TRBV20-1|NA|many|TRBJ2-7
TGCAGTCGTGACTATTCCTACGAGCAGTACTTC
CSRDYSYEQYF
>12|TRBV12-3/TRBV12-4|TRBD1|many|TRBJ1-1
TGTGCCAGCAAGTTAGGGACAGCCAAAGCTTTCTTT
CASKLGTAKAFF
>17|TRBV20-1|TRBD2|NA|TRBJ2-5
TGCAGTGCTAGCGGACTAGCGGGGGGGAACCGTGAGGAGACCCAGTACTTC
CSASGLAGGNREETQYF
>15|TRBV7-8|NA|few|TRBJ1-4
TGTGCCAGCAGCTTAGGGGGCCGCTTGAATGAAAAACTGTTTTTT
CASSLGGRLNEKLFF
>14|TRBV10-2|NA|NA|TRBJ1-5
TGCGCCAGCAGTGACGGGGCGGGCAATCAGCCCCAGCATTTT
CASSDGAGNQPQHF
>14|TRBV27|NA|few|TRBJ2-1
TGTGCCAGCAGTTTTTATTCAGGGGGGTCCGAGCAGTTCTTC
CASSFYSGGSEQFF
>13|TRBV20-1|TRBD1|many|TRBJ1-2
TGCAGTGCTCCGACAGGGGAAAGAAGTGGCTACACCTTC
CSAPTGERSGYTF
>15|TRBV30|TRBD2|many|TRBJ2-1
TGTGCCTGGAGCGGGACTACCCTCAGGCGCCATGAGCAGTTCTTC
CAWSGTTLRRHEQFF
>12|TRBV3-1|NA|once|TRBJ2-1
TGTGCCAGCAGCTGGCAGGGAAATGAGCAGTTCTTC
CASSWQGNEQFF
>16|TRBV7-6|NA|NA|TRBJ1-1
TGTGCCAGCGGCCCAAGGTCGGGGGACCAAAACACTGAAGCTTTCTTT
CASGPRSGDQNTEAFF
>13|TRBV29-1|TRBD2|NA|TRBJ2-1
TGCAGCGTTAAGGGACTAGCGGCCAATGAGCAGTTCTTC
CSVKGLAANEQFF
>14|TRBV20-1|NA|NA|TRBJ2-3
TGCAGTGCTACTCTCCGGACTGGAGCAGATACGCAGTATTTT
CSATLRTGADTQYF
>19|TRBV7-8|NA|NA|TRBJ1-3
TGTGCCAGCAGCTCCCCAGGTGGGGGGCCCAGGAACTCTGGAAACACCATATATTTT
CASSSPGGGPRNSGNTIYF
>14|TRBV28|TRBD2|many|TRBJ2-1
TGTGCCAGCAGTGAAGCGGGAGCCTACAATGAGCAGTTCTTC
CASSEAGAYNEQFF
>13|TRBV5-1|NA|many|TRBJ2-2
TGCGCCAGCCTAAAGGGGAACACCGGGGAGCTGTTTTTT
CASLKGNTGELFF
>14|TRBV29-1|TRBD2|many|TRBJ2-1
TGCAGCGTTGACGCGAGTGGGAGGGACAATGAGCAGTTCTTC
CSVDASGRDNEQFF
>16|TRBV28|NA|NA|TRBJ1-5
TGTGCCAGCAGTTCCCGAACTAGAGGGGGCAATCAGCCCCAGCATTTT
CASSSRTRGGNQPQHF
>16|TRBV18|TRBD2|many|TRBJ2-5
TGTGCCAGCTCACCGGAGACTAGCGGGGGTGGTGAGACCCAGTACTTC
CASSPETSGGGETQYF
>12|TRBV7-9|NA|few|TRBJ1-1
TGTGCCAGCAGCTTAGTTGGCCGTGAAGCTTTCTTT
CASSLVGREAFF
>15|TRBV14|NA|few|TRBJ2-7
TGTGCCAGCAGCCAGTCATCTCAGGTATACTACGAGCAGTACTTC
CASSQSSQVYYEQYF
>14|TRBV6-1|NA|few|TRBJ2-1
TGTGCCAGCAGGCGCTCTAGCGAACAACAGGAGCAGTTCTTC
CASRRSSEQQEQFF
>14|TRBV12-3/TRBV12-4|TRBD1|many|TRBJ1-2
TGTGCCAGCAGTCAACAGGGGGCTAACTATGGCTACACCTTC
CASSQQGANYGYTF
>14|TRBV27|TRBD1|few|TRBJ1-1
TGTGCCAGCAGTCCGGGACAGGGGGTGACTGAAGCTTTCTTT
CASSPGQGVTEAFF
>18|TRBV7-8|NA|NA|TRBJ1-1
TGTGCCAGCAGCTTACACTTTAAGAGCTGGGGAGTGAACACTGAAGCTTTCTTT
CASSLHFKSWGVNTEAFF
>17|TRBV11-2|TRBD1|few|TRBJ2-7
TGTGCCAGCAGCTTAGTACTCGGACAGGGGGCGAAGCACGAGCAGTACTTC
CASSLVLGQGAKHEQYF
>16|TRBV2|TRBD1|many|TRBJ2-1
TGTGCCAGCAGATTCGACAGGGGAAGATCGGGCAATGAGCAGTTCTTC
CASRFDRGRSGNEQFF
>13|TRBV15|NA|NA|TRBJ1-1
TGTGCCACCAGCAGAGAGACAGGAACTGAAGCTTTCTTT
CATSRETGTEAFF
>14|TRBV30|TRBD1|few|TRBJ2-5
TGTGCCTGGAGTAAGGGGACAGGACAAGAGACCCAGTACTTC
CAWSKGTGQETQYF
>14|TRBV10-3|NA|few|TRBJ2-7
TGTGCCATCTCGAACGGGACACGGTCCTACGAGCAGTACTTC
CAISNGTRSYEQYF
>17|TRBV19|NA|few|TRBJ2-1
TGTGCCAGTAGCACAGGAAGGGACTGGGCCTCCTACAATGAGCAGTTCTTC
CASSTGRDWASYNEQFF
>11|TRBV7-8|NA|NA|TRBJ2-5
TGTGCCAGCAGCTTCGGACAGAGGGAGTACTTC
CASSFGQREYF
>12|TRBV30|NA|NA|TRBJ2-7
TGTGCCTGGGGGGCAGACTCCTACGAGCAGTACTTC
CAWGADSYEQYF
>16|TRBV12-3/TRBV12-4|TRBD1|few|TRBJ1-2
TGTGCCAGCAGCCCCGACCAGGGGGGAATCGGATATGGCTACACCTTC
CASSPDQGGIGYGYTF
>16|TRBV11-2|TRBD1|NA|TRBJ1-2
TGTGCCAGCAGCTCCGGTTTGTGGGACAGATTCTATGGCTACACCTTC
CASSSGLWDRFYGYTF
>15|TRBV28|TRBD1|NA|TRBJ1-2
TGTGCCAGCAGTTTATGGTCCACAGGGGGCCACGGCTACACCTTC
CASSLWSTGGHGYTF
>15|TRBV5-1|TRBD2|many|TRBJ2-5
TGCGCCAGCAGAAGAGGGACTAGCGGACAAGAGACCCAGTACTTC
CASRRGTSGQETQYF
>15|TRBV30|NA|NA|TRBJ1-4
TGTGCCTGGAGTTCTTCCGGGATTCGGGCTGAAAAACTGTTTTTT
CAWSSSGIRAEKLFF
>14|TRBV20-1|TRBD2|NA|TRBJ2-7
TGCAGTGCTAGGACTAGCGGGCCGCCCTACGAGCAGTACTTC
CSARTSGPPYEQYF
>16|TRBV29-1|NA|NA|TRBJ2-6
TGCAGCGTTGAAGAGTTCTCCGGCTCTGGGGCCAACGTCCTGACTTTC
CSVEEFSGSGANVLTF
>17|TRBV5-1|TRBD1|many|TRBJ2-5
TGCGCCAGCAGCTTAAGAATGGGACAGGTTCTTTCAGAGACCCAGTACTTC
CASSLRMGQVLSETQYF
>17|TRBV6-5|NA|NA|TRBJ1-6
TGTGCCAGCAGTTACGGAGGAGTAACTTCCTATAATTCACCCCTCCACTTT
CASSYGGVTSYNSPLHF
>15|TRBV6-2/TRBV6-3|TRBD1|NA|TRBJ2-1
TGTGCCAGCAGTTACGACAGGGGCCACAACAATGAGCAGTTCTTC
CASSYDRGHNNEQFF
>15|TRBV30|NA|many|TRBJ1-6
TGTGCCTCCAACCGAACCGTCGAGTGGGGTTCACCCCTCCACTTT
CASNRTVEWGSPLHF
>14|TRBV2|NA|NA|TRBJ2-3
TGTGACAGCAGAATGGGGGCAAGGGCGGATACGCAGTATTTT
CDSRMGARADTQYF
>16|TRBV9|TRBD2|NA|TRBJ2-7
TGTGCCAGCAGCCAACTGGGACTAGCGGGCTCCTACGAGCAGTACTTC
CASSQLGLAGSYEQYF